This T cell receptor (beta chain) was sequenced during a study of blood T cell repertoires in COVID-19 (dated by TCRdb to about 2020). For the wider study: Samples from collaborators originated in the United States, Italy and Spain and spanned both the acute and convalescent phases of COVID-19. The prospective study material was composed of cDNA or gDNA derived from T cells, B-cell-depleted T cells, or PBMCs. The dataset comprised deeply sampled blood TCRbeta repertoires from subjects exposed to, actively infected with, or recovered from COVID-19. The repertoires were released in a freely available public database meant as a resource for research on the immune response to SARS-CoV-2. The samples were drawn from the first 160 participants of the ongoing ImmuneRACE study and from 950 to 1,500 subjects provided by 6 global collaborators. Sample metadata almost always included a de-identified subject ID, COVID-19 status, age in years and sex. Where available, HLA class I and class II types were obtained from metadata supplied by the sample provider rather than from assay-based typing.

One collaborating source in Seattle enrolled patients during active infection and followed them longitudinally through the course of disease. Collaborating institutions collected whole blood in K2EDTA tubes following their own protocols. For TCRbeta analysis, collaborator samples were shipped as frozen whole blood, as isolated PBMCs, or as DNA extracted from either sample type. Overall study outcomes, separate from this receptor: Clinical and demographic metadata were provided uncurated, with the amount varying by source and participant.

TCRbeta CDR3 regions were amplified from genomic DNA using the immunoSEQ Assay, a bias-controlled multiplex PCR. Under the source paper's analysis protocol: Nucleated cell counts per sample were estimated from amplification of reference gene primers within the assay. To quantify the absolute abundance of each unique TCRbeta CDR3 rearrangement, sequence reads were collapsed and filtered. For each sample, productive Simpson clonality was calculated as the square root of Simpson's diversity index across productive rearrangements. TCRdb limited this immuneACCESS table to in-frame rearrangements with V and J called. A share of clones is missing; checked studies link under half to unresolved V genes, and the rest is unexplained. From that table come the V and J calls and clone size; the DNA was used to work out D and trimming. This sample gives about 82,000 clones in total; under 80% of them show up just once. The ten top clones hold 36% of the sample.

A word on this clone: The antigen this receptor binds is unknown. No quality values exist for individual bases; no much larger clone is one base distant.

A distance of 11 bases separates the germline ends of V and J, which lose 5 bases and 0 bases respectively. Including cysteine and phenylalanine, the CDR3 has 15 amino acids. Only CDR3 DNA is held: 45 bases, read in frame from base 1. The germline V gene (reference sequence) sets CDR1 to SEHNR and CDR2 to FQNEAQ. The chain links TRBV7-9 with TRBJ1-3, with the D gene not confidently named. The sequence derives from a man aged 55 to 69 with COVID-19, enrolled during active disease. Sequencing was done on a sample of peripheral blood. The CDR3 amino acid sequence is: CASSGEVVSGNTIYF. The DNA sequence is given as TGTGCCAGCAGCGGAGAGGTAGTCTCTGGAAACACCATATATTTT.